This TCR beta chain stems from a study of T cell responses to AZD1222 COVID-19 vaccine. General study points: Clonal diversity may have been underestimated, and the donors were mostly white British, with more females than males. Vaccine-associated CD4 TCRs ranged over spike, dominating at 160-218 and 743-854. Unmutated variant regions are reportedly the target of nearly half of TCRs that are spike-specific.

The data were produced by immunoSEQ multiplex PCR, yet TCRdb's version contains in-frame clones alone and is incomplete. The sample shows some 150,000 clones, about 92% of them seen only once. This CDR3 has 15 residues. With 7 bases removed from V and 1 base from J, the gap between germline ends came to 14 bases. The V gene's germline CDR1 is ENHRY and CDR2 SYGVKD. Remarks on this clone: Its antigen remains unidentified.

This TCR was sampled from an adult in good health. This rearrangement joins TRBV10-3 to TRBJ1-3, with D perhaps TRBD1 (5 bases). This sample comprised peripheral blood, obtained on day 0 of AZD1222 vaccination. In DNA, the CDR3 is TGTGCCATCACCGAGGGGATGGGGTCTGGAAACACCATATATTTT. It yields the protein CAITEGMGSGNTIYF.